One and the same sample provided the 13 T cell receptor beta chains below, sequenced in a study of T cells in localized non-small cell lung cancer. Profiling relied on immunoSEQ multiplex PCR, and the TCRdb table lists in-frame clones only, not all of them. The sample contains over 30,000 clones, roughly 90% of which appear only once. Material: peripheral blood, obtained before any cancer treatment. These receptors were collected from a man between 40 and 75 years old with stage I lung adenocarcinoma.

The chain joins TRBV30 to TRBJ1-1; D perhaps matches TRBD1 (5 bases). The germline V gene encodes CDR1 GTSNPN and CDR2 SVGIG (reference sequence). V was trimmed by 4 bases and J by 1 base, leaving 7 bases between them. The CDR3 totals 12 residues. CDR3 loop: CAWTGSNTEAFF. For the CDR3, the DNA is TGTGCCTGGACAGGGTCGAACACTGAAGCTTTCTTT.

The V gene is TRBV6-1, the J gene TRBJ2-3; D perhaps matches TRBD2 (5 bases). This CDR3 is built from 13 residues. Germline V gene sequence: CDR1 MNHNS, CDR2 SASEGT. The ends were cut back, 8 bases at V and 3 bases at J, with 12 bases in the middle. The CDR3 loop is CASVRPGTDTQYF. CDR3 nucleotides: TGTGCCAGCGTTAGACCGGGGACAGATACGCAGTATTTT.

This rearrangement joins TRBV7-6 to TRBJ1-2; D perhaps matches TRBD1 (5 bases). The V and J ends lost 1 base and 8 bases respectively, with 14 bases between them. Germline V CDR1 and CDR2: SGHVS, FNYEAQ. The CDR3 loop spans 14 amino acids. The CDR3 region has the DNA TGTGCCAGCAGCTTAGGGGGCGGTCCTGAAGGCTACACCTTC. Protein product: CASSLGGGPEGYTF.

The chain is built from TRBV5-4 and TRBJ1-4, with D perhaps matching TRBD1 (5 bases). Per germline, CDR1 SGHNT and CDR2 YYREEE (reference sequence). V was clipped by 0 bases and J by 6 bases, with 9 bases between them. This CDR3 comprises 14 residues. The CDR3 loop reads CASSLGGPDEKLFF. The CDR3 bases are TGTGCCAGCAGCTTGGGGGGCCCAGATGAAAAACTGTTTTTT.

The chain combines TRBV9 with TRBJ1-4; TRBD1 is a possible D gene (5 bases). CDR1 SGDLS and CDR2 YYNGEE come from the germline V gene. This CDR3 has 18 amino acids. The V gene lost 3 bases and the J gene lost 0 bases, with 18 bases spanning the gap. CDR3 protein: CASSALPWGPATNEKLFF. CDR3 DNA sequence: TGTGCCAGCAGCGCCTTACCTTGGGGCCCTGCAACTAATGAAAAACTGTTTTTT.

V and J are TRBV2 and TRBJ1-2; D not resolved. V lost 3 bases to trimming and J lost 3 bases, with 8 bases between them. CDR1 and CDR2 from the germline V gene are SNHLY and FYNNEI. The CDR3 loop spans 13 amino acids. CDR3 residues: CASSDGTDYGYTF. In DNA form, the CDR3 reads TGTGCCAGCAGTGATGGCACGGACTATGGCTACACCTTC. Looking up the rest from reference TRBV2 and TRBJ1-2 gives the full variable domain: EPEVTQTPSHQVTQMGQEVILRCVPISNHLYFYWYRQILGQKVEFLVSFYNNEISEKSEIFDDQFSVERPDGSNFTLKIRSTKLEDSAMYFCASSDGTDYGYTFGSGTRLTVV.

The gene calls are TRBV11-2 and TRBJ2-2; no definite D call. Trimming removed 8 bases from V and 1 base from J, with 11 bases in between. The CDR3 totals 14 residues. Germline lookup yields CDR1 SGHAT and CDR2 FQNNGV. The CDR3 region has the DNA TGTGCCAGCGGATCCGGGCTGAACACCGGGGAGCTGTTTTTT. This codes for CASGSGLNTGELFF. Looking up the rest from reference TRBV11-2 and TRBJ2-2 gives the full variable domain: EAGVAQSPRYKIIEKRQSVAFWCNPISGHATLYWYQQILGQGPKLLIQFQNNGVVDDSQLPKDRFSAERLKGVDSTLKIQPAKLEDSAVYLCASGSGLNTGELFFGEGSRLTVL.

V gene TRBV6-6 combines with J gene TRBJ2-2; 9 nucleotides match TRBD1. V was pared by 5 bases and J by 4 bases, with 2 bases of the junction left unmatched. There are 14 residues in the CDR3. Germline CDR1 MNHNY, CDR2 SVGAGI (reference sequence). The chain's CDR3 is CASSGQGSTGELFF. CDR3 nucleotide sequence: TGTGCCAGCAGTGGACAGGGGAGCACCGGGGAGCTGTTTTTT.

This rearrangement joins TRBV7-6 to TRBJ2-7; D is uncertain. Germline loops: CDR1 SGHVS, CDR2 FNYEAQ. V was pared by 1 base and J by 3 bases, with 7 bases between. The CDR3 extends over 13 amino acids. CDR3: CASSLVQDYEQYF. The CDR3 DNA follows: TGTGCCAGCAGCTTAGTGCAAGACTACGAGCAGTACTTC.

The DNA of the CDR3 is TGTGCCAGCAGCGTAGGGCCAGGGAGCACCGGGGAGCTGTTTTTT. As protein: CASSVGPGSTGELFF. The rearrangement links TRBV9 to TRBJ2-2, with D perhaps given as TRBD1 or TRBD2 (5 bases each). V gave up 0 bases and J gave up 4 bases, with 10 bases separating them. The CDR3 has 15 residues. CDR1 and CDR2 (germline): SGDLS, YYNGEE.

Only one count was recorded for this clone. The chain combines TRBV18 with TRBJ2-6; D unresolved. The CDR3 loop spans 14 amino acids. Germline assignment: CDR1 KGHSH and CDR2 LQKENI. Trimming shortened V by 6 bases and J by 3 bases, and 9 bases separated the two germline ends. In DNA form, the CDR3 reads TGTGCCAGCTCTCCTTCGGGTGGGGCCAACGTCCTGACTTTC. Amino acid sequence: CASSPSGGANVLTF.

V is TRBV7-8 and J is TRBJ1-3; D is ambiguous. With 6 bases removed from V and 1 base from J, the gap between germline ends came to 10 bases. This CDR3 is built from 14 residues. Germline CDR1 reads SGHVS; CDR2 reads FQNEAQ. CDR3 in DNA: TGTGCCAGCAGGGAGAAGACATCTGGAAACACCATATATTTT. It is translated as CASREKTSGNTIYF. The whole variable domain, filled in from reference TRBV7-8 and TRBJ1-3, reads GAGVSQSPRYKVAKRGQDVALRCDPISGHVSLFWYQQALGQGPEFLTYFQNEAQLDKSGLPSDRFFAERPEGSVSTLKIQRTQQEDSAVYLCASREKTSGNTIYFGEGSWLTVV.

The V gene is TRBV27, the J gene TRBJ2-7, with D possibly matching TRBD1 (8 bases). The CDR3 extends over 15 amino acids. Trimming shortened V by 2 bases and J by 5 bases, and 16 bases separated the two germline ends. The germline V gene has CDR1 MNHEY and CDR2 SMNVEV (reference sequence). This CDR3 is CASSLRSGTGDEQYF. The CDR3 DNA is TGTGCCAGCAGTTTAAGGAGCGGGACAGGCGACGAGCAGTACTTC.